These 17 T cell receptor beta chains share one sample of origin, sequenced in a study of blood T cell repertoires in COVID-19. Sequencing was performed with immunoSEQ multiplex PCR; in TCRdb, only in-frame clones are kept and a portion is missing. The sample contains under 300,000 clones, approximately 91% of which appear only once. What was sequenced was PBMCs or T cells enriched from blood (not recorded which). The receptors shown here come from a woman between 35 and 50 years old with acute COVID-19.

The chain recombines TRBV12-3 or TRBV12-4 with TRBJ1-1; no clear D gene. V lost 7 bases and J 4 bases, leaving 13 bases between the germline ends. This CDR3 has 13 residues. The CDR3 sequence is CASTPNAGTEAFF. Written as DNA, the CDR3 is TGTGCCAGCACCCCTAACGCGGGCACTGAAGCTTTCTTT.

The rearrangement joins TRBV19 to TRBJ2-4; TRBD2 is a possible D gene (6 bases). The ends were cut back, 3 bases at V and 0 bases at J, with 9 bases in the middle. Germline V CDR1 and CDR2: LNHDA, SQIVND (reference sequence). CDR3 length: 15 amino acids. This chain's CDR3 is CASSIGGLAKNIQYF. The CDR3 DNA is TGTGCCAGTAGTATCGGGGGATTAGCCAAAAACATTCAGTACTTC.

This sequence joins TRBV7-9 and TRBJ1-4; 8 bases are shared with TRBD1. In germline, CDR1 is SEHNR, CDR2 FQNEAQ (reference sequence). The CDR3 is 14 residues long. Unmatched junction bases numbered 7, after V lost 5 bases and J lost 8 bases. The CDR3 sequence: CASSPGGQAEKLFF. The CDR3 DNA follows: TGTGCCAGCAGCCCCGGGGGACAGGCCGAAAAACTGTTTTTT.

The rearrangement joins TRBV5-6 to TRBJ2-1, with TRBD2 matching over 14 bases. CDR3 length equals 16 residues. V was clipped by 6 bases and J by 7 bases; unmatched bases: 9. Germline CDR1 reads SGHDT; CDR2 reads YYEEEE. The CDR3 here is CASTFLGTSGGNEQFF. The CDR3 DNA reads TGTGCCAGCACCTTCCTCGGGACTAGCGGGGGAAATGAGCAGTTCTTC.

The chain employs TRBV30 and TRBJ1-2; D is unresolved. Germline-derived CDR1 and CDR2 are GTSNPN and SVGIG (reference sequence). Trimming took off 2 bases at V and 7 bases at J, with 8 bases between the two ends. The CDR3 consists of 11 residues. The chain's CDR3 is CAWSPVSGYTF. For the CDR3, the DNA is TGTGCCTGGAGTCCTGTTTCTGGCTACACCTTC.

The rearrangement links TRBV21-1 to TRBJ1-1. TRBV21-1 is a pseudogene segment. This CDR3 region has 13 residues. CDR3 protein: CALTGGKYTEAFF. The DNA of the CDR3 is TGTGCCTTAACGGGGGGGAAGTACACTGAAGCTTTCTTT.

The chain recombines TRBV6-5 with TRBJ2-5; D is uncertain. The CDR3 loop spans 13 amino acids. V shed 6 bases and J shed 0 bases, with 8 bases lying between them. In germline, CDR1 is MNHEY, CDR2 SVGAGI. This CDR3 is CASSQQYQETQYF. CDR3 nucleotide sequence: TGTGCCAGCAGCCAACAGTACCAAGAGACCCAGTACTTC.

The rearrangement joins TRBV27 to TRBJ1-3; weak D call: TRBD1 (5 bases). The germline V gene has CDR1 MNHEY and CDR2 SMNVEV (reference sequence). The CDR3 totals 12 residues. V was clipped by 7 bases and J by 2 bases, with 6 bases between them. Here the CDR3 DNA reads TGTGCCAGCATGGGGCCTGGAAACACCATATATTTT. Protein sequence: CASMGPGNTIYF.

Only one count was recorded for this clone. V is TRBV5-1 and J is TRBJ2-7, with D possibly TRBD2 on 6 matching bases. Germline V gene data show CDR1 as SGHRS and CDR2 as YFSETQ. The CDR3 is made up of 14 amino acids. Trimming took 4 bases from V and 6 from J, leaving 17 bases between them. CDR3: CASSGGTAPAEQYF. DNA of the CDR3: TGCGCCAGCAGCGGCGGGACGGCCCCCGCCGAGCAGTACTTC.

The chain carries TRBV5-1 and TRBJ2-3; the match to TRBD2 covers 7 bases. Germline CDR1 SGHRS, CDR2 YFSETQ. This CDR3 is 13 amino acids long. Trimming took 6 bases from V and 5 from J; bases not matched to a gene: 6. The chain's CDR3 is CASTSGVGDTQYF. CDR3 in DNA: TGCGCCAGCACCAGCGGGGTCGGAGATACGCAGTATTTT.

The gene calls are TRBV27 and TRBJ2-1; TRBD2 aligns across 11 bases. Trimming at V came to 3 bases and at J to 9 bases, leaving 7 bases not matched to a gene. The CDR3 is 15 residues long. Germline assignment: CDR1 MNHEY and CDR2 SMNVEV (reference sequence). The DNA for the CDR3 is TGTGCCAGCAGTTTCTTAGCGGGGGGGCAATCTGAGCAGTTCTTC. Translating gives CASSFLAGGQSEQFF.

This clone appeared a single time. The chain couples TRBV5-1 to TRBJ2-1, with D possibly being TRBD1 (6 bases). The CDR3 totals 15 residues. V was trimmed by 0 bases and J by 1 base, leaving 8 bases between them. CDR1 and CDR2 from the germline V gene are SGHRS and YFSETQ. The CDR3 nucleotides read TGCGCCAGCAGCTTGGGACAGGATTCCTACAATGAGCAGTTCTTC. Residues: CASSLGQDSYNEQFF.

V gene TRBV9 combines with J gene TRBJ2-7; 7 bases line up with TRBD2. The CDR3 is made up of 16 amino acids. The germline V gene has CDR1 SGDLS and CDR2 YYNGEE. J was trimmed by 2 bases and V by 7 bases; bases with no gene match: 15. The CDR3 DNA follows: TGTGCCAGCGGCCCCGAGCACAAGCGGGGCCCCTACGAGCAGTACTTC. The encoded protein is CASGPEHKRGPYEQYF. The full variable domain, its missing parts supplied by reference TRBV9 and TRBJ2-7, is DSGVTQTPKHLITATGQRVTLRCSPRSGDLSVYWYQQSLDQGLQFLIQYYNGEERAKGNILERFSAQQFPDLHSELNLSSLELGDSALYFCASGPEHKRGPYEQYFGPGTRLTVT.

The V gene is TRBV3-1 (or the pseudogene TRBV3-2), the J gene TRBJ2-7; 9 bases align to TRBD2. Germline V gene data show CDR1 as LGHDT and CDR2 as YNNKEL (reference sequence). Losses at the gene ends were 2 bases for V and 4 bases for J; bases not matched to a gene: 3. The CDR3 sequence is 14 residues long. This CDR3 is CASSQLAGSYEQYF. The CDR3 nucleotides read TGTGCCAGCAGCCAACTAGCGGGGTCGTACGAGCAGTACTTC.

As DNA, the CDR3 is TGTGCCAGCAGCCCCCAAGGTGCGGGGGTATCCGAGCAGTACTTC. Translation gives CASSPQGAGVSEQYF. The rearrangement uses TRBV9 and TRBJ2-7; TRBD2 agrees at 7 bases. The germline V gene has CDR1 SGDLS and CDR2 YYNGEE. Unmatched junction bases numbered 13, after V lost 4 bases and J lost 6 bases. The CDR3 spans 15 residues.

The chain uses TRBV5-1 and TRBJ2-1; 7 nucleotides agree with TRBD1. V gave up 0 bases and J gave up 2 bases; unmatched junction bases: 5. The CDR3 sequence is 16 residues long. Germline CDR1 reads SGHRS; CDR2 reads YFSETQ. Here the CDR3 reads CASSLGRDSTYNEQFF. The CDR3 nucleotides are TGCGCCAGCAGCTTGGGAAGGGACAGTACCTACAATGAGCAGTTCTTC.

The chain joins TRBV30 to TRBJ2-7; perhaps TRBD2 as D (5 bases). Germline CDR1 GTSNPN, CDR2 SVGIG (reference sequence). This CDR3 contains 13 residues. V shed 3 bases and J shed 5 bases, with 14 bases lying between them. CDR3 in amino acids: CAWSIGGGNEQYF. CDR3 bases: TGTGCCTGGAGCATAGGAGGAGGCAACGAGCAGTACTTC.